Below are 25 T cell receptor beta chains sequenced from a single sample in a study of cytotoxic CD8 clonotypes in ibrutinib-treated CLL. Sequenced by immunoSEQ multiplex PCR; TCRdb stores in-frame clones only, minus some. The sample includes more than 9,500 clones, around 62% of them seen just once. Sequenced here: PBMCs, sampled before ibrutinib treatment. The receptors stem from a human donor with chronic lymphocytic leukemia.

The chain couples TRBV19 to TRBJ1-1; D uncertain. CDR3 size: 14 residues. Trimming cost V 6 bases and J 1 base, with 12 bases left between them. Germline V lookup: CDR1 LNHDA, CDR2 SQIVND (reference sequence). The CDR3 DNA sequence: TGTGCCAGTAGCCAGGACCTCAGGAACACTGAAGCTTTCTTT. Protein product: CASSQDLRNTEAFF.

V is TRBV5-5 and J is TRBJ2-2; tentatively, D is TRBD1 (6 bases). Germline V gene lookup returns CDR1 SGHKS and CDR2 YYEKEE (reference sequence). This CDR3 has 15 amino acids. Trimming stripped 0 bases from V and 8 bases from J, with 14 bases between. CDR3 DNA: TGTGCCAGCAGCTTGGAACAGGGCGTAAGAGGGGAGCTGTTTTTT. Amino acids: CASSLEQGVRGELFF.

J is TRBJ1-2 and V is TRBV4-2, with TRBD1 matching 8 bases. Germline lookup yields CDR1 LGHNA and CDR2 YNFKEQ. J was trimmed by 4 bases and V by 4 bases; bases with no gene match: 8. The CDR3 is made up of 15 amino acids. This chain's CDR3 is CASSPGQGTTYGYTF. The CDR3 DNA follows: TGTGCCAGCAGCCCTGGACAGGGTACTACCTATGGCTACACCTTC.

This rearrangement joins TRBV2 to TRBJ2-1; D remains ambiguous. CDR3 length equals 13 residues. Trimming removed 5 bases at V and 2 bases at J, with 7 bases between. The germline gives CDR1 SNHLY, CDR2 FYNNEI. CDR3 in DNA: TGTGCCAGCAGTCTTAGACCCTACAATGAGCAGTTCTTC. Encoded protein: CASSLRPYNEQFF.

The gene calls are TRBV5-1 and TRBJ2-2; the D gene is possibly TRBD2 (5 bases). This CDR3 is 15 amino acids long. Germline V CDR1 and CDR2: SGHRS, YFSETQ. V shed 4 bases and J shed 2 bases, with 12 bases lying between them. CDR3 amino acids: CASSPGLLNTGELFF. CDR3 nucleotide sequence: TGCGCCAGCAGCCCCGGACTCCTAAACACCGGGGAGCTGTTTTTT.

This sequence joins TRBV21-1 and TRBJ1-1. TRBV21-1 is a recognized pseudogene. The CDR3 consists of 14 residues. CDR3 in amino acids: CASSTPRGDTEAFF. The DNA of the CDR3 is TGTGCCAGCAGCACCCCGCGGGGGGACACTGAAGCTTTCTTT.

This chain links TRBV9 with TRBJ2-7; 8 bases match TRBD2. The CDR3 length is 15 residues. Germline values: CDR1 SGDLS, CDR2 YYNGEE. V shed 4 bases and J 6 bases; nucleotides not matched to a gene: 12. This chain's CDR3 is CASSKTGGAPGEQYF. The CDR3 nucleotides are TGTGCCAGCAGCAAAACCGGGGGGGCTCCGGGCGAGCAGTACTTC.

CDR3 sequence (DNA): TGTGCCAGCTCACCATCGAACAGGGCTCACGAGCAGTACTTC. The encoded protein is CASSPSNRAHEQYF. The chain carries TRBV18 and TRBJ2-7; a weak D match, TRBD1 (6 bases). Trimming left V 2 bases short and J 5 bases short, with 13 bases between. Germline CDR1 is KGHSH and CDR2 is LQKENI. The CDR3 runs 14 residues.

The rearrangement joins TRBV30 to TRBJ1-5; D is ambiguous. Trimming cost V 3 bases and J 2 bases, with 8 bases left between them. CDR1 is GTSNPN, CDR2 SVGIG, per germline (reference sequence). There are 13 residues in the CDR3. Here the CDR3 reads CAWRGVGNQPQHF. CDR3 nucleotide sequence: TGTGCCTGGAGGGGAGTCGGCAATCAGCCCCAGCATTTT. The entire variable domain, with the rest obtained from reference TRBV30 and TRBJ1-5, is as follows: SQTIHQWPATLVQPVGSPLSLECTVEGTSNPNLYWYRQAAGRGLQLLFYSVGIGQISSEVPQNLSASRPQDRQFILSSKKLLLSDSGFYLCAWRGVGNQPQHFGDGTRLSIL.

The chain recombines TRBV7-2 with TRBJ2-1; TRBD1 agrees at 9 bases. The CDR3 covers 15 residues. J gave up 7 bases and V 6 bases, and 10 bases lay outside the gene matches. Germline loops: CDR1 SGHTA, CDR2 FQGNSA. The CDR3 sequence is CASSPAGTGRNEQFF. The CDR3 DNA reads TGTGCCAGCAGTCCAGCCGGGACAGGGAGGAATGAGCAGTTCTTC.

This clone showed up just a few times. The chain employs TRBV7-2 and TRBJ2-2; a possible D gene is TRBD2 (5 bases). V was trimmed by 2 bases and J by 7 bases, leaving 14 bases between them. The CDR3 has 15 residues. Germline CDR1 SGHTA, CDR2 FQGNSA. DNA for the CDR3: TGTGCCAGCAGCTTAAGGCTGGGAGCGTTCGGGGAGCTGTTTTTT. Translation: CASSLRLGAFGELFF.

This clone has just a few counts. Germline is not matched at one junction end, which may reflect a read error. The genes are TRBV28 and TRBJ1-2; D is unclear. This CDR3 has 11 amino acids. Germline V CDR1 and CDR2: MDHEN, SYDVKM. This CDR3 reads CATTSLRQPIF. In DNA form, the CDR3 reads TGTGCCACCACTTCCCTCCGACAACCAATCTTC.

This clone was seen a few times. The genes are TRBV7-9 and TRBJ1-4; D gene unclear. Trimming removed 5 bases at V and 8 bases at J, with 18 bases between. Germline loops: CDR1 SEHNR, CDR2 FQNEAQ (reference sequence). There are 15 residues in the CDR3. CDR3 in amino acids: CASSLTSRKEEKLFF. The CDR3 bases are TGTGCCAGCAGCCTGACCTCCCGTAAAGAGGAAAAACTGTTTTTT.

This chain joins TRBV29-1 and TRBJ1-1, with no clear D. CDR1 and CDR2 from the germline V gene are SQVTM and ANQGSEA. The CDR3 is 13 residues long. V was cut by 4 bases and J by 1 base, with 10 bases left in between. CDR3 in DNA: TGCAGCGTTGTAAGGCCAGAGAACACTGAAGCTTTCTTT. Its translation: CSVVRPENTEAFF.

The chain is built from TRBV11-2 and TRBJ2-5; no definite D call. CDR1 and CDR2 (germline): SGHAT, FQNNGV. This CDR3 has 13 residues. Deletions cut 2 bases from V and 7 bases from J, with 11 bases between. CDR3 region: CASSLRVSGTQYF. The CDR3 nucleotides read TGTGCCAGCAGCTTAAGGGTCTCGGGGACCCAGTACTTC.

CDR3: CASSGTSGGPYEQYF. The DNA for the CDR3 is TGTGCCAGCAGCGGCACTAGCGGGGGGCCCTACGAGCAGTACTTC. This chain connects TRBV7-3 to TRBJ2-7, with TRBD2 matching 12 bases. The germline V gene encodes CDR1 SGHTA and CDR2 FQGTGA. V was clipped by 5 bases and J by 2 bases; unmatched bases: 4. The CDR3 runs to 15 residues.

The chain combines TRBV15 with TRBJ2-2, with 7 bases lining up with TRBD1. This CDR3 region has 17 residues. Germline V gene data show CDR1 as LNHNV and CDR2 as YYDKDF (reference sequence). V lost 1 base to trimming and J lost 8 bases; unmatched junction nucleotides: 13. The CDR3 is CATSRGISTGFVGELFF. The CDR3, as DNA: TGTGCCACCAGCAGAGGGATTTCGACAGGGTTTGTGGGGGAGCTGTTTTTT.

The rearrangement links TRBV5-1 to TRBJ2-7; 7 nucleotides match TRBD1. The J segment lost 6 bases and the V segment lost 5 bases, leaving 5 bases of the junction unmatched. Germline CDR1 is SGHRS and CDR2 is YFSETQ. This CDR3 region has 12 residues. CDR3 protein: CASSPYRGEQYF. CDR3 DNA: TGCGCCAGCAGTCCATACAGGGGCGAGCAGTACTTC.

The V and J genes are TRBV19 and TRBJ2-3; 7 bases fit TRBD1. The CDR3 extends over 16 amino acids. The germline V gene has CDR1 LNHDA and CDR2 SQIVND (reference sequence). J gave up 0 bases and V 3 bases, and 6 bases lay outside the gene matches. The CDR3, as DNA: TGTGCCAGTAGTATGACGTACAGGGGTAGCACAGATACGCAGTATTTT. It yields the protein CASSMTYRGSTDTQYF. Looking up the rest from reference TRBV19 and TRBJ2-3 gives the full variable domain: DGGITQSPKYLFRKEGQNVTLSCEQNLNHDAMYWYRQDPGQGLRLIYYSQIVNDFQKGDIAEGYSVSREKKESFPLTVTSAQKNPTAFYLCASSMTYRGSTDTQYFGPGTRLTVL.

This clone was detected a few times. The J gene is TRBJ2-3, the V gene TRBV5-1, with 7 nucleotides matching TRBD1. The germline CDR1 and CDR2 sequences are SGHRS and YFSETQ. This CDR3 has 14 amino acids. V trimming: 2 bases; J trimming: 5 bases; junction bases outside the gene matches: 5. The CDR3 region is CASSLPQGIDTQYF. CDR3 in DNA: TGCGCCAGCAGCTTACCACAGGGGATAGATACGCAGTATTTT.

V and J are TRBV30 and TRBJ1-1; a weak D match, TRBD1 (5 bases). Germline loops: CDR1 GTSNPN, CDR2 SVGIG (reference sequence). This CDR3 spans 15 amino acids. V lost 2 bases and J 4 bases, leaving 17 bases between the germline ends. CDR3 loop: CAWSRVMGEITEAFF. The CDR3 region has the DNA TGTGCCTGGAGTCGCGTAATGGGGGAAATCACTGAAGCTTTCTTT.

In DNA, the CDR3 is TGTGCCAGCAGCCAAGATGTGGGACAGGGTCACAATGAGCAGTTCTTC. Translating it yields CASSQDVGQGHNEQFF. The rearrangement uses TRBV14 and TRBJ2-1; TRBD1 aligns across 9 bases. The CDR3 is 16 amino acids. The germline V gene has CDR1 SGHDN and CDR2 FVKESK. V lost 0 bases and J lost 5; bases outside the gene matches: 5.

The genes are TRBV5-4 and TRBJ1-2; D uncertain. CDR3 length: 14 residues. Per germline, CDR1 SGHNT and CDR2 YYREEE (reference sequence). V lost 2 bases to trimming and J lost 4 bases, with 12 bases between them. The CDR3 nucleotides read TGTGCCAGCAGCTTCCCTGCGGAAGCCTATGGCTACACCTTC. It specifies CASSFPAEAYGYTF. The entire variable domain, with the rest obtained from reference TRBV5-4 and TRBJ1-2, is as follows: ETGVTQSPTHLIKTRGQQVTLRCSSQSGHNTVSWYQQALGQGPQFIFQYYREEENGRGNFPPRFSGLQFPNYSSELNVNALELDDSALYLCASSFPAEAYGYTFGSGTRLTVV.

This clone has a handful of counts. This sequence joins TRBV5-4 and TRBJ2-3; 10 nucleotides match TRBD1. The ends lost 3 bases at V and 1 base at J; junction bases unmatched: 5. Germline CDR1 and CDR2: SGHNT and YYREEE (reference sequence). This CDR3 region has 16 residues. The CDR3 region has the DNA TGTGCCAGCAGCTGTCCCGGGACAGGGGGCACAGATACGCAGTATTTT. Amino acid sequence: CASSCPGTGGTDTQYF. Based on the CDR3 plus reference TRBV5-4 and TRBJ2-3, the full variable domain is ETGVTQSPTHLIKTRGQQVTLRCSSQSGHNTVSWYQQALGQGPQFIFQYYREEENGRGNFPPRFSGLQFPNYSSELNVNALELDDSALYLCASSCPGTGGTDTQYFGPGTRLTVL.

The chain employs TRBV5-1 and TRBJ2-7; no clear D gene. The CDR3 has 13 residues. Germline V CDR1 and CDR2: SGHRS, YFSETQ. V was trimmed by 0 bases and J by 0 bases, leaving 4 bases between them. CDR3 amino acids: CASSLGSSYEQYF. The CDR3 bases are TGCGCCAGCAGCTTGGGTAGCTCCTACGAGCAGTACTTC.